Below, 4 T cell receptor beta chains from the same sample are listed, as sequenced in a study of beta chain features in type 1 diabetes. Whole-study results and caveats: In every one of the four CD4+ subsets, TCRB CDR3s were moderately but significantly shorter in Type 1 diabetes patients.

Reverse transcription of all isolated RNA meant that expressed TCRB transcripts were sequenced. Repertoires were generated with immunoSEQ multiplex PCR, while TCRdb's copy carries only in-frame clones and drops some. The profile shows 630,000 or so clones, about an eighth of them singletons. No antigens are known for them. Sequencing input: naive CD4+ T cells from blood. These receptors came from a man aged 18 to 30 with type 1 diabetes.

CDR3 bases: TGTGCCAGCACCGCGACCCTCATCAATGAAAAACTGTTTTTT. Translated: CASTATLINEKLFF. The gene calls are TRBV6-6 and TRBJ1-4; D uncertain. Germline assignment: CDR1 MNHNY and CDR2 SVGAGI (reference sequence). The CDR3 length is 14 residues. V lost 7 bases, J lost 5 bases, and 14 bases lay in between.

This sequence joins TRBV6-6 and TRBJ1-1, with 8 bases identical to TRBD1. This CDR3 region has 16 residues. Germline CDR1 and CDR2: MNHNY and SVGAGI (reference sequence). The J segment lost 2 bases and the V segment lost 6 bases, leaving 11 bases of the junction unmatched. The CDR3 loop reads CASSRGQGMENTEAFF. The CDR3 region has the DNA TGTGCCAGCAGCCGAGGACAGGGAATGGAAAACACTGAAGCTTTCTTT.

V usage is TRBV19 and J usage is TRBJ2-7; 9 bases fit TRBD2. Germline V lookup: CDR1 LNHDA, CDR2 SQIVND (reference sequence). The CDR3 is 14 residues long. The J segment lost 3 bases and the V segment lost 6 bases, leaving 6 bases of the junction unmatched. CDR3 amino acids: CASSSGLAHYEQYF. DNA of the CDR3: TGTGCCAGTAGCTCGGGACTAGCACACTACGAGCAGTACTTC.

There are a few counts of this clone. This sequence joins TRBV7-2 and TRBJ2-1; D is undetermined. The CDR3 has 17 amino acids. Trimming left V 5 bases short and J 0 bases short, with 17 bases between. Germline CDR1 is SGHTA and CDR2 is FQGNSA. CDR3: CASSPTFEASSYNEQFF. DNA of the CDR3: TGTGCCAGCAGCCCCACTTTTGAGGCCAGCTCCTACAATGAGCAGTTCTTC.